This T cell receptor beta chain is from a study of blood T cell repertoires in COVID-19. Germline V lookup: CDR1 SEHNR, CDR2 FQNEAQ (reference sequence). Trimming took off 2 bases at V and 0 bases at J, with 14 bases between the two ends. This CDR3 comprises 17 residues. Clones were read by immunoSEQ multiplex PCR, and TCRdb kept only the in-frame ones, dropping some. Here the sample spans a few hundred thousand clones, roughly 90% being singletons. This clonotype was obtained from a man aged 35 to 55 with acute or convalescent COVID-19. Sequencing was done on a sample of peripheral blood. The chain joins TRBV7-9 to TRBJ2-1; perhaps TRBD1 as D (6 bases). The DNA for the CDR3 is TGTGCCAGCAGCTTAAGTGGGGGCCCGAGCTCCTACAATGAGCAGTTCTTC. Translating gives CASSLSGGPSSYNEQFF.